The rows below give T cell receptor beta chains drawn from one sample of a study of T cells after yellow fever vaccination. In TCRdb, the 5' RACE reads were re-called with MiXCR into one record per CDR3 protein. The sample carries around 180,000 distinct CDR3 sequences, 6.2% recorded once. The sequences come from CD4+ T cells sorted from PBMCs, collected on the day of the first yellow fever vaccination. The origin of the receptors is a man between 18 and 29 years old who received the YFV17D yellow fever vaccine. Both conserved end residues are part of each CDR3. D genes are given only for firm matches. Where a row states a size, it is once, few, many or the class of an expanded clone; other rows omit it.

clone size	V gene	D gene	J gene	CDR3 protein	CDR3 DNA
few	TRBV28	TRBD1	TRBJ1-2	CASIDPGQGNYGYTF	TGTGCCAGCATTGATCCGGGACAGGGCAACTATGGCTACACCTTC
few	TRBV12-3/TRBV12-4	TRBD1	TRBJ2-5	CASSINQGARETQYF	TGTGCCAGCAGTATAAACCAGGGGGCGAGGGAGACCCAGTACTTC
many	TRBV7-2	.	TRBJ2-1	CASSISRSEQFF	TGTGCCAGCAGCATTAGTCGGAGTGAGCAGTTCTTC
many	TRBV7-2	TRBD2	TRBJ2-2	CASSLVAGGGTGELFF	TGTGCCAGCAGCTTAGTGGCGGGGGGGGGCACCGGGGAGCTGTTTTTT
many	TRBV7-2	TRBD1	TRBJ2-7	CASSLDRGEQYF	TGTGCCAGCAGCTTAGACAGGGGCGAGCAGTACTTC
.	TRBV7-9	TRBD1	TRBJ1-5	CASSFTGGQPQHF	TGTGCCAGCAGCTTTACAGGGGGTCAGCCCCAGCATTTT
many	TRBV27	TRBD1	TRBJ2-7	CASSSTLQGSEQYF	TGTGCCAGCAGTTCAACCTTACAGGGGAGCGAGCAGTACTTC
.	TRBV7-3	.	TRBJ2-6	CASSSSTGANVLTF	TGTGCCAGCAGCTCGAGTACTGGGGCCAACGTCCTGACTTTC
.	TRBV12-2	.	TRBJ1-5	CASRLGPQHF	TGTGCAAGTCGCTTAGGGCCCCAGCATTTT
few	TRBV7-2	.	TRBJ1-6	CASSLSRANSPLHF	TGTGCCAGCAGCTTATCCAGGGCAAATTCACCCCTCCACTTT
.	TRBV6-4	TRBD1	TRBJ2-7	CASSDKGTGVGHEQYF	TGTGCCAGCAGTGACAAGGGGACAGGGGTTGGCCACGAGCAGTACTTC
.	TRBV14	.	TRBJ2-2	CASSQGFWGVRAGELFF	TGTGCCAGCAGCCAAGGCTTCTGGGGAGTTCGCGCCGGGGAGCTGTTTTTT
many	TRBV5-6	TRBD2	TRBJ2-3	CASSRLAGETDTQYF	TGTGCCAGCAGTCGACTAGCGGGGGAAACAGATACGCAGTATTTT
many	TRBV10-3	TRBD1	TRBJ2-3	CAIREQLGTGAADTQYF	TGTGCCATCAGAGAACAACTCGGGACAGGGGCTGCAGATACGCAGTATTTT
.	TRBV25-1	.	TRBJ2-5	CASSRIVTQETQYF	TGTGCCAGCAGTCGCATCGTGACTCAAGAGACCCAGTACTTC
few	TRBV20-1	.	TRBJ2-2	CSARAAGRELFF	TGCAGTGCTAGAGCGGCAGGAAGGGAGCTGTTTTTT
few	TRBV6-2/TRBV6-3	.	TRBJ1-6	CASSATGVGNGSPLHF	TGTGCCAGCAGTGCAACGGGGGTAGGCAATGGTTCACCCCTCCACTTT